This T cell receptor beta chain was observed in a study of cytomegalovirus exposure and HLA in healthy donors. The germline gives CDR1 LNHDA, CDR2 SQIVND (reference sequence). Trimming took 5 bases from V and 4 from J, leaving 11 bases between them. CDR3 size: 14 residues. Primers for the PCR totalled 60 Vbeta and 13 Jbeta. Here immunoSEQ multiplex PCR was the method, and the copy in TCRdb shows in-frame clones only, minus some. Of about 190,000 clones in the sample, 80% were seen once. This receptor was obtained from a woman in her thirties or forties in good health and CMV-seronegative. Material for sequencing was PBMCs. The chain has TRBV19 and TRBJ1-4; D perhaps matches TRBD1 (5 bases). DNA for the CDR3: TGTGCCAGTAGTTCCCGACAGCTTAATGAAAAACTGTTTTTT. Translation gives CASSSRQLNEKLFF.